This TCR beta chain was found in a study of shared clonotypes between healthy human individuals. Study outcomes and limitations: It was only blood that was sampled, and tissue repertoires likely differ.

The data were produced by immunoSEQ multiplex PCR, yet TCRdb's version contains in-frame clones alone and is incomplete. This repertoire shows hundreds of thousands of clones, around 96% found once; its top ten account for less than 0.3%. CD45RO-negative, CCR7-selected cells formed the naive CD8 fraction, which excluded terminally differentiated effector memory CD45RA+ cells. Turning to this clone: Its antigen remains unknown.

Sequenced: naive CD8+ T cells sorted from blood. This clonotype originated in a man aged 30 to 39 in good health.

CDR3 sequence (DNA): TGTGCCAGCAGTCCATATCAGGGGCCAGATACGCAGTATTTT. It is translated as CASSPYQGPDTQYF. The V and J genes are TRBV27 and TRBJ2-3; a possible D gene is TRBD1 (6 bases). Per germline, CDR1 MNHEY and CDR2 SMNVEV (reference sequence). The V end lost 5 bases, the J end lost 4 bases, and 13 bases lay between the germline ends. The CDR3 has 14 amino acids.